Below are 20 T cell receptor beta chains sequenced from a single sample in a study of post-analysis software for immune sequencing data. Study-wide findings and caveats: Four or five TRBV segments (TRBV5-6, TRBV5-1 and TRBV20-1 among them) occurred more frequently in patients than in controls.

Their antigens remain unidentified. cDNA libraries of TCR beta carried unique molecular identifiers. TCRdb reanalysed the PCR reads using MiXCR and keeps one entry per CDR3 protein. The repertoire includes hundreds of thousands of distinct CDR3 sequences, 25% to 30% of them detected once, and under 0.7% sits in the top ten. Sequencing was performed on blood. Every receptor here comes from a girl under 18 with multiple sclerosis.

The chain recombines TRBV29-1 with TRBJ2-3, with 7 bases lining up with TRBD1. The CDR3 has 13 residues. Germline V gene data show CDR1 as SQVTM and CDR2 as ANQGSEA. Germline trimming cut 5 bases from V and 2 bases from J; bases unmatched to any gene: 4. The CDR3 sequence: CSVRQGVTDTQYF. CDR3 DNA: TGCAGCGTTCGGCAGGGGGTCACAGATACGCAGTATTTT.

The rearrangement links TRBV20-1 to TRBJ2-3; 12 bases are a match to TRBD2. The V segment lost 5 bases and the J segment 7 bases; nucleotides outside the gene matches: 10. CDR1 and CDR2 from the germline V gene are DFQATT and SNEGSKA (reference sequence). The CDR3 sequence is 15 residues long. The CDR3: CSAPRGLAGMNTQYF. CDR3 DNA sequence: TGCAGTGCTCCCCGTGGACTAGCGGGAATGAATACGCAGTATTTT.

J is TRBJ2-7 and V is TRBV28, with 7 nucleotides matching TRBD2. V shed 3 bases, J shed 6 bases, and the junction held 8 bases outside the gene matches. Germline CDR1 MDHEN, CDR2 SYDVKM. The length of the CDR3 is 14 residues. This CDR3 is CASSFSGNRPEQYF. CDR3 in DNA: TGTGCCAGCAGTTTCAGCGGGAATCGTCCCGAGCAGTACTTC.

Written as DNA, the CDR3 is TGTGCCAGCAGCTCAACAGGTCAAGGGGTGAGGGGAGAGACCCAGTACTTC. This gives the protein CASSSTGQGVRGETQYF. The V gene is TRBV7-2, the J gene TRBJ2-5; the D gene could be TRBD1 or TRBD2 (5 bases each). From germline, CDR1 is SGHTA and CDR2 FQGNSA. CDR3 length equals 17 residues. The V end lost 4 bases, the J end lost 4 bases, and 22 bases lay between the germline ends.

J is TRBJ1-4 and V is TRBV6-5; tentative D call: TRBD1 (5 bases). Germline CDR1 reads MNHEY; CDR2 reads SVGAGI. The CDR3 spans 14 residues. V was clipped by 2 bases and J by 5 bases, with 9 bases between them. CDR3 protein: CASSYQGPNEKLFF. CDR3 sequence (DNA): TGTGCCAGCAGTTACCAGGGACCCAATGAAAAACTGTTTTTT.

This clonotype came up a few times. The CDR3 coding sequence is TGTGCCAGCAGTGAACAGGGGCAAGACTATGGCTACACCTTC. Its translation: CASSEQGQDYGYTF. The V call is TRBV2, the J call TRBJ1-2; tentatively, D is TRBD1 (6 bases). CDR1 is SNHLY, CDR2 FYNNEI, per germline. This CDR3 comprises 14 residues. V was clipped by 2 bases and J by 3 bases, with 10 bases between them.

The sample holds a few counts of this clonotype. The rearrangement links TRBV4-1 to TRBJ2-5; 10 nucleotides align to TRBD2. The trim removed 8 bases at V and 5 bases at J, leaving 17 bases unmatched. This CDR3 has 17 amino acids. Germline V gene data show CDR1 as MGHRA and CDR2 as YSYEKL. Here the CDR3 DNA reads TGCGCCAGCGCCAAGGTTTCCAGCGGGGGGGAAGGGGAGACCCAGTACTTC. Its translation: CASAKVSSGGEGETQYF.

Note on this clonotype: This could be a read error, since a much larger clone is one nucleotide away. This chain's CDR3 is CASSYGRNCGYTF. The CDR3 region has the DNA TGTGCCAGCAGTTACGGTCGGAACTGTGGCTACACCTTC. The J gene is TRBJ1-2, the V gene TRBV6-2 or TRBV6-3; no reliable D call. From germline, CDR1 is MNHEY and CDR2 SVGEGT. The CDR3 covers 13 residues.

This clonotype was recorded a few times. The rearrangement links TRBV20-1 to TRBJ2-3, with TRBD2 as a possible D gene (5 bases). Germline lookup yields CDR1 DFQATT and CDR2 SNEGSKA (reference sequence). V lost 0 bases and J 4 bases, leaving 11 bases between the germline ends. The CDR3 runs to 14 residues. CDR3 region: CSARDLIGADTQYF. The CDR3 nucleotides read TGCAGTGCTAGAGATCTCATCGGGGCAGATACGCAGTATTTT.

J is TRBJ1-1 and V is TRBV11-2, with 10 bases lining up with TRBD1. The CDR3 spans 16 residues. Per germline, CDR1 SGHAT and CDR2 FQNNGV. V dropped 1 base and J dropped 3; count of bases not matched to a gene: 5. CDR3 DNA: TGTGCCAGCAGCTTAGTTTGGACAGGGGGGGACACTGAAGCTTTCTTT. Protein sequence: CASSLVWTGGDTEAFF.

The chain carries TRBV7-9 and TRBJ2-7; 7 positions match TRBD1. The DNA end is more similar to TRBJ2-5, so the J call may be wrong. The CDR3 is made up of 15 amino acids. Germline V gene data show CDR1 as SEHNR and CDR2 as FQNEAQ (reference sequence). For the CDR3, the DNA is TGTGCCAGCAGCCGCCGGGACAGAGAGCCCGAGACCCAGTACTTC. Its translation is CASSRRDREPETQYF.

CDR3: CAAREGTDTQYF. DNA for the CDR3: TGTGCCGCCCGCGAGGGGACAGATACGCAGTATTTT. V usage is TRBV6-6 and J usage is TRBJ2-3; D is possibly TRBD1 or TRBD2 (5 bases each). Trimming took off 11 bases at V and 3 bases at J, with 12 bases between the two ends. Germline-derived CDR1 and CDR2 are MNHNY and SVGAGI (reference sequence). This CDR3 contains 12 residues.

This clonotype was picked up one time. The rearrangement links TRBV5-1 to TRBJ2-5; weak D call: TRBD1 (6 bases). Germline V lookup: CDR1 SGHRS, CDR2 YFSETQ. V lost 0 bases, J lost 2 bases, and 11 bases lay in between. The CDR3 extends over 15 amino acids. The CDR3 DNA is TGCGCCAGCAGCTTGGGTGACAGGAATCAAGAGACCCAGTACTTC. It encodes CASSLGDRNQETQYF. The variable domain in full, with the rest retrieved from reference TRBV5-1 and TRBJ2-5, is KAGVTQTPRYLIKTRGQQVTLSCSPISGHRSVSWYQQTPGQGLQFLFEYFSETQRNKGNFPGRFSGRQFSNSRSEMNVSTLELGDSALYLCASSLGDRNQETQYFGPGTRLLVL.

This clonotype came up a few times. The V and J genes are TRBV7-2 and TRBJ2-5, with D possibly called TRBD1 or TRBD2 (6 bases each). The CDR3 totals 14 residues. The V gene lost 5 bases and the J gene lost 6 bases, with 16 bases spanning the gap. Per the germline V gene, CDR1 is SGHTA and CDR2 is FQGNSA. The CDR3 DNA follows: TGTGCCAGCAGCCCCCTCCCGGGGGCAAAGACCCAGTACTTC. This codes for CASSPLPGAKTQYF.

This chain connects TRBV5-1 to TRBJ1-1, with D hard to call. Trimming pared 1 base from V and 5 bases from J, leaving 12 bases between. CDR3 length: 14 amino acids. CDR1 and CDR2 (germline): SGHRS, YFSETQ. This CDR3 is CASSLRHPRTEAFF. DNA for the CDR3: TGCGCCAGCAGCTTGAGGCACCCGAGGACTGAAGCTTTCTTT. Full variable domain (rest looked up from reference TRBV5-1 and TRBJ1-1): KAGVTQTPRYLIKTRGQQVTLSCSPISGHRSVSWYQQTPGQGLQFLFEYFSETQRNKGNFPGRFSGRQFSNSRSEMNVSTLELGDSALYLCASSLRHPRTEAFFGQGTRLTVV.

The chain carries TRBV20-1 and TRBJ2-5; weak D call: TRBD2 (5 bases). V was trimmed by 4 bases and J by 5 bases, leaving 17 bases between them. Germline V gives CDR1 DFQATT, CDR2 SNEGSKA (reference sequence). The CDR3 runs 14 residues. CDR3 loop: CSATWSRGVETQYF. The CDR3 nucleotides are TGCAGTGCTACTTGGAGTCGGGGTGTCGAGACCCAGTACTTC.

This clonotype was detected only a few times. The genes are TRBV28 and TRBJ2-7, with no clear D. The CDR3 sequence is 14 residues long. The germline CDR1 and CDR2 sequences are MDHEN and SYDVKM. Deletions cut 2 bases from V and 6 bases from J, with 14 bases between. CDR3 protein: CASSLVHFGREQYF. CDR3 nucleotide sequence: TGTGCCAGCAGTTTAGTGCACTTCGGGCGCGAGCAGTACTTC.

This clonotype was counted only a few times. The DNA for the CDR3 is TGTGCCAGCAGCACGGGACAGGGGATAGTGTACAATGAGCAGTTCTTC. It translates to CASSTGQGIVYNEQFF. V usage is TRBV6-2 or TRBV6-3 and J usage is TRBJ2-1, with 10 bases aligning to TRBD1. The CDR3 has 16 residues. V trimming: 6 bases; J trimming: 4 bases; junction bases outside the gene matches: 9. Germline V gene lookup returns CDR1 MNHEY and CDR2 SVGEGT.

In this sample, this clonotype turned up many times. The chain links TRBV6-5 to TRBJ2-3; unclear D gene. The CDR3 runs to 14 residues. V gave up 8 bases and J gave up 0 bases, with 12 bases separating them. The germline CDR1 and CDR2 sequences are MNHEY and SVGAGI. CDR3 residues: CASSLGKSTDTQYF. The CDR3 DNA reads TGTGCCAGCTCCCTAGGGAAAAGCACAGATACGCAGTATTTT.

This rearrangement joins TRBV24-1 to TRBJ2-3, with 9 bases aligning to TRBD2. Trimming removed 3 bases from V and 4 bases from J; junction bases left unmatched: 1. This CDR3 region has 14 residues. Germline V gene sequence: CDR1 KGHDR, CDR2 SFDVKD. CDR3 region: CATSDRTSADTQYF. CDR3 bases: TGTGCCACCAGTGATAGGACTAGCGCAGATACGCAGTATTTT.